This T cell receptor (beta chain) was documented in a study of T cells after yellow fever vaccination. Looking at the study overall: Any fraction with a low cell number was prepared using SMART-Seq v4 Ultra Low Input. Study-wide points: Faster peaking, at day 5 versus 15, marked a secondary response that was weaker.

By 5'RACE template switching, TCR cDNA was produced, with a universal primer site and UMIs added in the process. MiXCR was run by TCRdb on the 5' RACE reads, yielding one entry per CDR3 protein. The sample lists 450,000 to 550,000 distinct CDR3 sequences, 20% to 25% occurring once. With respect to this clonotype: What it recognizes is unknown.

This CDR3 is built from 16 residues. Trimming shortened V by 1 base and J by 5 bases, and 18 bases separated the two germline ends. The germline CDR1 and CDR2 sequences are DFQATT and SNEGSKA (reference sequence). V gene TRBV20-1 combines with J gene TRBJ1-5; D uncertain. This receptor was obtained from a man between 18 and 29 years old who received the YFV17D yellow fever vaccine. This material consisted of PBMCs, taken 20 to 25 days after the first yellow fever vaccination. CDR3 bases: TGCAGTGCTAGAGGTCCGCGCCCCACCGCCGATCAGCCCCAGCATTTT. It codes for CSARGPRPTADQPQHF.